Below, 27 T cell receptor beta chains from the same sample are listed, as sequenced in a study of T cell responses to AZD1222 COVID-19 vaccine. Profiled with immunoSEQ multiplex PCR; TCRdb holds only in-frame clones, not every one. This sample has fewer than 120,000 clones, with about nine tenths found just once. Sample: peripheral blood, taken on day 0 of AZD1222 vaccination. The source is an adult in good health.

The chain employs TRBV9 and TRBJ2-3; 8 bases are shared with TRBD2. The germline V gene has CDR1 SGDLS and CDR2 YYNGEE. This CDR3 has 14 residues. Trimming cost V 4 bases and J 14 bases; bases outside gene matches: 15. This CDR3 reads CASSPQGSGGLSYF. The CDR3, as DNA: TGTGCCAGCAGCCCCCAAGGCAGCGGGGGCCTCTCGTATTTT.

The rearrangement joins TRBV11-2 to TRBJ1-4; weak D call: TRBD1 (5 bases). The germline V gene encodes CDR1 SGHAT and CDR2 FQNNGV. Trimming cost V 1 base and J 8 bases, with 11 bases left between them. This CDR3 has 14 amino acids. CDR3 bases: TGTGCCAGCAGCTTAGGGGGGAGGAAGGAAAAACTGTTTTTT. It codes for CASSLGGRKEKLFF. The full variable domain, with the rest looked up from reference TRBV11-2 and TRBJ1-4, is EAGVAQSPRYKIIEKRQSVAFWCNPISGHATLYWYQQILGQGPKLLIQFQNNGVVDDSQLPKDRFSAERLKGVDSTLKIQPAKLEDSAVYLCASSLGGRKEKLFFGSGTQLSVL.

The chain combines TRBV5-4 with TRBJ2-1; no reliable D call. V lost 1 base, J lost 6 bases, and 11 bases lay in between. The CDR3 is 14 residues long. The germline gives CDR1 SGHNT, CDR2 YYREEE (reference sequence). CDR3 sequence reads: CASSLSDGRNEQFF. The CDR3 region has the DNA TGTGCCAGCAGCTTGAGTGATGGGCGCAATGAGCAGTTCTTC.

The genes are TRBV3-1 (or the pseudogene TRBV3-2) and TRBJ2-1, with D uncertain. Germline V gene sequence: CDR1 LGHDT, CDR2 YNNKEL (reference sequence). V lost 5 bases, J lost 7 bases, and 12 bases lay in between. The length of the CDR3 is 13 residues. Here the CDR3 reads CASSINQVNEQFF. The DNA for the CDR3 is TGTGCCAGCAGCATAAACCAGGTAAATGAGCAGTTCTTC.

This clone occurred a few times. CDR3 DNA: TGCAGCGTTGGGGGCGGACAGGGTGCTTATTACGAGCAGTACTTC. Protein product: CSVGGGQGAYYEQYF. The chain joins TRBV29-1 to TRBJ2-7; 8 positions match TRBD1. The CDR3 totals 15 residues. Trimming cost V 4 bases and J 4 bases; bases outside gene matches: 12. In germline, CDR1 is SQVTM, CDR2 ANQGSEA.

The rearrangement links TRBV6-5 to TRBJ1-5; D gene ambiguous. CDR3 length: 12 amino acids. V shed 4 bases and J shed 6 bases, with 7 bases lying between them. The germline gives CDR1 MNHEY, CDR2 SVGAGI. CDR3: CASSSPPQPQHF. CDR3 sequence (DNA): TGTGCCAGCAGTTCCCCTCCTCAGCCCCAGCATTTT.

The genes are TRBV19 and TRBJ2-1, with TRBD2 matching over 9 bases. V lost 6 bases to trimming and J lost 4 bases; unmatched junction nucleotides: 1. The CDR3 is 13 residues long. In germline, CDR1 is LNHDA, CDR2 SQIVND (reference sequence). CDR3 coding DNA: TGTGCCAGTAGAGCGGGGGGATACAATGAGCAGTTCTTC. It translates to CASRAGGYNEQFF.

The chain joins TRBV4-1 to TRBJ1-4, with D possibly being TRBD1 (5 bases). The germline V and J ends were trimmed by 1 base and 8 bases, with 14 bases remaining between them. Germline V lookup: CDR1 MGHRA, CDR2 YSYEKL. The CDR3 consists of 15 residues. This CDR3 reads CASSQGGLGSEKLFF. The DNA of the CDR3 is TGCGCCAGCAGCCAAGGGGGGTTAGGTAGCGAAAAACTGTTTTTT.

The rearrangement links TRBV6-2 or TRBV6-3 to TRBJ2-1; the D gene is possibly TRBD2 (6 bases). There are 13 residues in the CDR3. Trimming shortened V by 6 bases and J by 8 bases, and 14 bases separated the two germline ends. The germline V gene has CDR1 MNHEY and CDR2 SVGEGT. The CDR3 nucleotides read TGTGCCAGCAGCCCCCCTGGCGGGGATGAGCAGTTCTTC. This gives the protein CASSPPGGDEQFF.

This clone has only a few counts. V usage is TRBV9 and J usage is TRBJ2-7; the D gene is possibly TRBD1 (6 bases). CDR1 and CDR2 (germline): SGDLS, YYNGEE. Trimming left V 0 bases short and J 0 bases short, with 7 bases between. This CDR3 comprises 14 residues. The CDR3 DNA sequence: TGTGCCAGCAGCGTAGGGGACACCTCCTACGAGCAGTACTTC. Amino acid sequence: CASSVGDTSYEQYF.

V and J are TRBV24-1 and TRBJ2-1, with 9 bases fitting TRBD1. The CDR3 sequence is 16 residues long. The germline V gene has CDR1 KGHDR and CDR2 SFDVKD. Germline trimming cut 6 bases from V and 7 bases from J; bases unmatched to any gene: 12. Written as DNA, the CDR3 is TGTGCCACCAGTACTTCCGGGACAGGGTGGTCGAATGAGCAGTTCTTC. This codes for CATSTSGTGWSNEQFF.

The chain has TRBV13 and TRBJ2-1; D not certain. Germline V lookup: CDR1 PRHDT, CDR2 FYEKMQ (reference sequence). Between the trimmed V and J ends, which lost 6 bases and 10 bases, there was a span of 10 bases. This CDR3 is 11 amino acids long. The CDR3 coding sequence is TGTGCCAGCAGTCTGAGCAGAGAGCAGTTCTTC. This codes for CASSLSREQFF.

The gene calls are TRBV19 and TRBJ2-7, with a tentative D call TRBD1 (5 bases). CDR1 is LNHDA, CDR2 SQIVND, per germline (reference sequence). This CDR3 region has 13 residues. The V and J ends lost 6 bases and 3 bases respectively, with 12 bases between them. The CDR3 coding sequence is TGTGCCAGTAGCCAGGGCGAAGGCTACGAGCAGTACTTC. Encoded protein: CASSQGEGYEQYF.

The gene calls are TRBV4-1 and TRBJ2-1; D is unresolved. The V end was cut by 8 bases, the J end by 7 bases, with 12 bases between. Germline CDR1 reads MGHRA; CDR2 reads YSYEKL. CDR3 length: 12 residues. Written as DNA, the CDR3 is TGCGCCAGCCGAGAAGGGCAAAATGAGCAGTTCTTC. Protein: CASREGQNEQFF.

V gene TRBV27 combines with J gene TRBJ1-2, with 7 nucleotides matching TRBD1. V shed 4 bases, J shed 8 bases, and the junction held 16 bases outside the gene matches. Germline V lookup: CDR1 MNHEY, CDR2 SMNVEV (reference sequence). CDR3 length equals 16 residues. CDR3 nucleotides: TGTGCCAGCAGTTCAATACCCCGGGACAGTCTGAGGGGCTACACCTTC. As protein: CASSSIPRDSLRGYTF.

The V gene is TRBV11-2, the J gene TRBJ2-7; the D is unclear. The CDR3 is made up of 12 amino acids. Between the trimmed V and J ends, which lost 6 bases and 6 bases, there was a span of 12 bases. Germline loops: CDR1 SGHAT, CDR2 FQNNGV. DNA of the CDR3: TGTGCCAGCAGTCACCAATCCCTCGAGCAGTACTTC. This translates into CASSHQSLEQYF. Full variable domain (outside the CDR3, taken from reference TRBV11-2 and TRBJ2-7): EAGVAQSPRYKIIEKRQSVAFWCNPISGHATLYWYQQILGQGPKLLIQFQNNGVVDDSQLPKDRFSAERLKGVDSTLKIQPAKLEDSAVYLCASSHQSLEQYFGPGTRLTVT.

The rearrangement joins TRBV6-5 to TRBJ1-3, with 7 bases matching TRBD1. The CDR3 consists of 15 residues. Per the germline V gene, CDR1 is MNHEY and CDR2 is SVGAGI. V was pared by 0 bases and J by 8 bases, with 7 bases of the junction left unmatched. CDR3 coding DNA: TGTGCCAGCAGTTACTCGAGACAGGGCAGGGACACCATATATTTT. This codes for CASSYSRQGRDTIYF.

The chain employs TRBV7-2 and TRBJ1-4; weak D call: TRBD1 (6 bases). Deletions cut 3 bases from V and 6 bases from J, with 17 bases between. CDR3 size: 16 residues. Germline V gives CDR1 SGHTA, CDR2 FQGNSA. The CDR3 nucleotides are TGTGCCAGCAGCTTTAGAGGAGCAGGGGTGTATGAAAAACTGTTTTTT. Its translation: CASSFRGAGVYEKLFF. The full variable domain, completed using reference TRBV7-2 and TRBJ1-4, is GAGVSQSPSNKVTEKGKDVELRCDPISGHTALYWYRQSLGQGLEFLIYFQGNSAPDKSGLPSDRFSAERTGGSVSTLTIQRTQQEDSAVYLCASSFRGAGVYEKLFFGSGTQLSVL.

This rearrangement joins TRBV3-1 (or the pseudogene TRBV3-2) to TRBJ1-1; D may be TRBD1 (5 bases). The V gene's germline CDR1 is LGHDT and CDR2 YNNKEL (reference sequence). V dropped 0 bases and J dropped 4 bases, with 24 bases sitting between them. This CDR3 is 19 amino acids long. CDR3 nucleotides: TGTGCCAGCAGCCAAGATCGTACAGGACTGAGGGGTATGAGCACTGAAGCTTTCTTT. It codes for CASSQDRTGLRGMSTEAFF.

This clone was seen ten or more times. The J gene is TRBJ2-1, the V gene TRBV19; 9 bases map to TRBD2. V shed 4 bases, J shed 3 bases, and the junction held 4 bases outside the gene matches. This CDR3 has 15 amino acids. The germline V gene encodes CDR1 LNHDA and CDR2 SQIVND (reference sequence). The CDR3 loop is CASSRVAGDYNEQFF. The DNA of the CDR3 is TGTGCCAGTAGTAGAGTAGCGGGGGACTACAATGAGCAGTTCTTC.

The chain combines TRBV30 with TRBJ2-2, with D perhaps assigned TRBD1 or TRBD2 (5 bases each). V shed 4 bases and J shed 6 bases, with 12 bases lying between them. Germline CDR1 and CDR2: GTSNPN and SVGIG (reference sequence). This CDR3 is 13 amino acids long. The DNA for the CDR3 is TGTGCCTGGAACGCCCAGGGACCCGGGGAGCTGTTTTTT. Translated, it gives CAWNAQGPGELFF.

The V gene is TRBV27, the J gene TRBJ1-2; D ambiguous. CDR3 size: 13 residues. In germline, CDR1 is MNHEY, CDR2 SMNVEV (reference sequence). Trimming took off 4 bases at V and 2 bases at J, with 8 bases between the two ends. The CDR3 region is CASSSQTNYGYTF. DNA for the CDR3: TGTGCCAGCAGTTCACAGACGAACTATGGCTACACCTTC.

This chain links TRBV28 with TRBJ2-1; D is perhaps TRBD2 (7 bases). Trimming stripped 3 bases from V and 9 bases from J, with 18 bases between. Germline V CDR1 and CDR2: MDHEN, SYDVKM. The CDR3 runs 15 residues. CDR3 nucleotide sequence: TGTGCCAGCAGTTTGTGGGGGGGCGTTTTCAGTGAGCAGTTCTTC. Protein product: CASSLWGGVFSEQFF.

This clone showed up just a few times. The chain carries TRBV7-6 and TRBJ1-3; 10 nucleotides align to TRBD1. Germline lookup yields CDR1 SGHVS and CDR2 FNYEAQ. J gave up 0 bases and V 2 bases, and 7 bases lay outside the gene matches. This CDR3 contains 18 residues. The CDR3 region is CASSLWDRGPSSGNTIYF. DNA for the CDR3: TGTGCCAGCAGCTTATGGGACAGGGGACCGAGCTCTGGAAACACCATATATTTT.

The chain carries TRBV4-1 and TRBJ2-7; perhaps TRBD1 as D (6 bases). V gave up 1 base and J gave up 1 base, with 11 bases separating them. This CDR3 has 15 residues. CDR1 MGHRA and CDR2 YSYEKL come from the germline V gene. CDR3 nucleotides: TGCGCCAGCAGCCAAGTTCCTGGACAGTCCTACGAGCAGTACTTC. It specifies CASSQVPGQSYEQYF.

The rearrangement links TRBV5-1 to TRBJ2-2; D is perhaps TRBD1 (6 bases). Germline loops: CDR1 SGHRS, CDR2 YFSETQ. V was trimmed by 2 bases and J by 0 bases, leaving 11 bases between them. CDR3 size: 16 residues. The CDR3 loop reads CASSLSGGANTGELFF. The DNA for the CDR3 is TGCGCCAGCAGCTTATCTGGGGGCGCGAACACCGGGGAGCTGTTTTTT.

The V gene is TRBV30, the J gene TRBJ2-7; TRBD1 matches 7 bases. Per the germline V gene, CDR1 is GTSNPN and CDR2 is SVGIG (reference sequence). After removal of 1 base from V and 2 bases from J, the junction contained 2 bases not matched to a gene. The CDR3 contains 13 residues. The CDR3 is CAWSAGTAYEQYF. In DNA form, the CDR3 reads TGTGCCTGGAGTGCGGGGACAGCCTACGAGCAGTACTTC.